What follows describes a single T cell receptor beta chain. The sample comes from a study of PD-L1 blockade in urothelial cancer. At the level of the study: Patients commenced atezolizumab around 2014, and it was given at 1,200 mg intravenously every 3 weeks. The number of prior chemotherapy regimens per patient was 0 to 3. Specimens of blood held a median count of 141,255 T cells.

Synthetic spike-ins, TCR analog templates, were added into each PCR. Clones were sequenced by immunoSEQ multiplex PCR, and TCRdb holds only the in-frame ones, with some missing. The sample lists just over 50,000 clones; about 86% were seen once. This CDR3 is built from 16 residues. With 1 base clipped from V and 4 bases from J, the junction kept 9 bases outside the gene matches. Germline V gene data show CDR1 as SGHAT and CDR2 as FQNNGV. The TCR originated in a man aged 55 to 70 with urothelial cancer. The rearrangement joins TRBV11-2 to TRBJ2-5; 7 bases align to TRBD1. Sequenced material: PBMCs, taken around atezolizumab (anti-PD-L1) treatment. CDR3 sequence (DNA): TGTGCCAGCAGCTTAGCCTGGACAGGACCGGGAGAGACCCAGTACTTC. Protein product: CASSLAWTGPGETQYF.